Sequencing of this TCR beta chain was carried out in a study of CD8 T cell repertoires and HIV-1 epitope variants. In the study overall: Twenty-five autologous and known Gag and Nef epitope variant peptides each stimulated T cells separately.

Libraries were prepared by immunoSEQ multiplex PCR; TCRdb keeps only in-frame clonotypes and omits some of them. Of 6,000 or so clones listed, around 64% are singletons. This clone was observed a handful of times. The antigen is undetermined. The V and J ends lost 2 bases and 4 bases respectively, with 8 bases between them. Per the germline V gene, CDR1 is MRHNA and CDR2 is SNTAGT. The CDR3 length is 13 residues. This receptor was identified in a male donor with HIV. The gene calls are TRBV6-4 and TRBJ2-5, with D perhaps matching TRBD1 or TRBD2 (5 bases each). The sequenced sample was cultured CD8+ T cells derived from PBMCs. The CDR3 DNA reads TGTGCCAGCAGTGACAGGGGACGAGAGACCCAGTACTTC. Translated, it gives CASSDRGRETQYF.